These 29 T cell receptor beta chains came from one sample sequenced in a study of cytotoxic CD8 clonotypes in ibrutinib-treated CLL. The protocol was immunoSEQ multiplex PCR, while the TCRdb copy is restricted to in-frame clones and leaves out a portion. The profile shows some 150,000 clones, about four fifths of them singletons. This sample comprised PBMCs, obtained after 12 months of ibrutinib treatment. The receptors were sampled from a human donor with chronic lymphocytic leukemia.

Written as DNA, the CDR3 is TGTGCCAGCAGTTTATTCCCGGGGGGGTCCTACGAGCAGTACTTC. Protein: CASSLFPGGSYEQYF. This chain joins TRBV28 and TRBJ2-7, with TRBD2 matching over 8 bases. The CDR3 extends over 15 amino acids. Germline lookup yields CDR1 MDHEN and CDR2 SYDVKM. Trimming at V came to 1 base and at J to 1 base, leaving 3 bases not matched to a gene.

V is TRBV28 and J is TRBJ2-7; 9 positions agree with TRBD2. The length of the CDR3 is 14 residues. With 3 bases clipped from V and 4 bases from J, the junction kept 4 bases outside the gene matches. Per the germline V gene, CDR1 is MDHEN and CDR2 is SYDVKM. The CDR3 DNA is TGTGCCAGCAGTTTTAGCGGGAGTAGGTACGAGCAGTACTTC. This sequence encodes CASSFSGSRYEQYF.

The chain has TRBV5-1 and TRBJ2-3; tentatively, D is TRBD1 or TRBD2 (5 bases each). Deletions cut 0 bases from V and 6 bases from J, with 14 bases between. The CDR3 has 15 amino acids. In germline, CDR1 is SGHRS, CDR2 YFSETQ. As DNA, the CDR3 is TGCGCCAGCAGCTTGGAACATGGGGGAATGGATACGCAGTATTTT. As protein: CASSLEHGGMDTQYF.

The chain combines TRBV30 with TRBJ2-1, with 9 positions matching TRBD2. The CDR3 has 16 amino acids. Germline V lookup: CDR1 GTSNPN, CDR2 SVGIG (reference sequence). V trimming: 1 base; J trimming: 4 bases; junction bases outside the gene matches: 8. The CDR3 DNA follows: TGTGCCTGGAGTGGACCCGGACTAGCGCGATACAATGAGCAGTTCTTC. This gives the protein CAWSGPGLARYNEQFF.

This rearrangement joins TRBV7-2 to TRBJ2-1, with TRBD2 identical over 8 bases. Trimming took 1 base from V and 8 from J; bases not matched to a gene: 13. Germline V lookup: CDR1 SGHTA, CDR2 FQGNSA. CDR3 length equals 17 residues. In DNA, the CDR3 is TGTGCCAGCAGCTTAGTTTCGGGCCGGGAGGGCCTGGATGAGCAGTTCTTC. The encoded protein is CASSLVSGREGLDEQFF.

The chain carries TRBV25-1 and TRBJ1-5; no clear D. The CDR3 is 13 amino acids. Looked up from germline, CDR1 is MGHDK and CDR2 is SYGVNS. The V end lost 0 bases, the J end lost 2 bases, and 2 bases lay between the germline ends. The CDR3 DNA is TGTGCCAGCAGTGAATATGGCAATCAGCCCCAGCATTTT. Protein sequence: CASSEYGNQPQHF.

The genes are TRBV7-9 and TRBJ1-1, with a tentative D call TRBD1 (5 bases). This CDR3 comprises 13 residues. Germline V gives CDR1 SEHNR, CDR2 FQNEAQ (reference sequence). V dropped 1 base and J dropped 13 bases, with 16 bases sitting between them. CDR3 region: CASSLEMGVSIFF. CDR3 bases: TGTGCCAGCAGCTTAGAGATGGGGGTCTCCATTTTCTTT.

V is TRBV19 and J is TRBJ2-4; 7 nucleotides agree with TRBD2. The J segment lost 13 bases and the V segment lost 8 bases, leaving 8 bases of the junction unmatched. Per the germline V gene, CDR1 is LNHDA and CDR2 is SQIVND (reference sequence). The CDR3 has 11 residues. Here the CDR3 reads CASYGLVGQYF. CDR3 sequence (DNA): TGTGCCAGTTACGGACTAGTCGGGCAGTACTTC.

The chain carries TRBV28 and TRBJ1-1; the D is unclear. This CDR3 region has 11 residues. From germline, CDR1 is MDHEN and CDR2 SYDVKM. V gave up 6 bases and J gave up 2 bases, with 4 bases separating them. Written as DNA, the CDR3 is TGTGCCAGCAGGGATAACACTGAAGCTTTCTTT. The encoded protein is CASRDNTEAFF.

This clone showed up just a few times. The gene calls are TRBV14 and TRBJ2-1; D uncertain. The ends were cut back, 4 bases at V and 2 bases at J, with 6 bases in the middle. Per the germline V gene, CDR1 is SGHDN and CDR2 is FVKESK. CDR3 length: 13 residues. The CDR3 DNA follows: TGTGCCAGCAGCCTCGTACCCTACAATGAGCAGTTCTTC. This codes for CASSLVPYNEQFF.

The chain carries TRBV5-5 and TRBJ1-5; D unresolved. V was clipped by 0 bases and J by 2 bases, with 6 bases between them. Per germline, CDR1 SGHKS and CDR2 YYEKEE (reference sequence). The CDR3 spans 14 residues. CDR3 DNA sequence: TGTGCCAGCAGCTTGGACCCTGGCAATCAGCCCCAGCATTTT. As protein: CASSLDPGNQPQHF. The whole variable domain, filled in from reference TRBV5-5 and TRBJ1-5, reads DAGVTQSPTHLIKTRGQQVTLRCSPISGHKSVSWYQQVLGQGPQFIFQYYEKEERGRGNFPDRFSARQFPNYSSELNVNALLLGDSALYLCASSLDPGNQPQHFGDGTRLSIL.

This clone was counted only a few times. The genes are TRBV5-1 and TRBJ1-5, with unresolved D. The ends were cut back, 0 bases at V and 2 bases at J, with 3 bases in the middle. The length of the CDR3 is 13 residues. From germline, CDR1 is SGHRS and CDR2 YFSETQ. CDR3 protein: CASSLARNQPQHF. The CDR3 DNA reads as TGCGCCAGCAGCTTGGCGCGCAATCAGCCCCAGCATTTT.

CDR3 coding DNA: TGTGCCACCAGCGGGACTAGCGGGGGGAACAATGAGCAGTTCTTC. Its protein is CATSGTSGGNNEQFF. The chain joins TRBV15 to TRBJ2-1, with 15 bases that match TRBD2. CDR1 is LNHNV and CDR2 is YYDKDF in the germline V gene (reference sequence). This CDR3 has 15 residues. V lost 5 bases and J lost 5; bases outside the gene matches: 1.

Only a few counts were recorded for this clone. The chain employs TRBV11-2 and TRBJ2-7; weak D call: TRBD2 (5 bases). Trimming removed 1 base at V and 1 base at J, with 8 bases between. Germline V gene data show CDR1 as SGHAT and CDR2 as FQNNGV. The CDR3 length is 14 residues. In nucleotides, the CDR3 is TGTGCCAGCAGCTTAGCGGTAGCGTCCTACGAGCAGTACTTC. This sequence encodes CASSLAVASYEQYF.

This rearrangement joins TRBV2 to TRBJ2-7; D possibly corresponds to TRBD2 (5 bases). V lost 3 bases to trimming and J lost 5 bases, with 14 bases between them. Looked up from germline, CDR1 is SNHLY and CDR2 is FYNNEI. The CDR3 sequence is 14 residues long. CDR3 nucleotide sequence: TGTGCCAGCAGTGAGTTGGCCGGGGTCAACGAGCAGTACTTC. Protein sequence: CASSELAGVNEQYF. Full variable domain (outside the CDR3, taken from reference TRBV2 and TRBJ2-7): EPEVTQTPSHQVTQMGQEVILRCVPISNHLYFYWYRQILGQKVEFLVSFYNNEISEKSEIFDDQFSVERPDGSNFTLKIRSTKLEDSAMYFCASSELAGVNEQYFGPGTRLTVT.

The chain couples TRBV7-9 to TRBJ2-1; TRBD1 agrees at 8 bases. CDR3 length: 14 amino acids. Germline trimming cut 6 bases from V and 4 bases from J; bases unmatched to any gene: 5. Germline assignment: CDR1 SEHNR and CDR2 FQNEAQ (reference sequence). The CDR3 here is CASRAGGPYNEQFF. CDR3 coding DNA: TGTGCCAGCAGAGCAGGGGGCCCTTACAATGAGCAGTTCTTC.

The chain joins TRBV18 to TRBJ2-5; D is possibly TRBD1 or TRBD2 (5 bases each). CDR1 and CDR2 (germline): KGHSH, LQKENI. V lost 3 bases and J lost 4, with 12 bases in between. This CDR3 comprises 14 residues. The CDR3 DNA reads TGTGCCAGCTCACCCAGGGACCACTTAGAGACCCAGTACTTC. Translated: CASSPRDHLETQYF.

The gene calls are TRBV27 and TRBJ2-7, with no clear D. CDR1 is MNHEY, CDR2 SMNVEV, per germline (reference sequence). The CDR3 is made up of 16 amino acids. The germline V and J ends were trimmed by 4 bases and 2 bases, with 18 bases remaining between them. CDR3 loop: CASSSSTASVPYEQYF. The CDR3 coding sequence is TGTGCCAGCAGTTCCTCGACCGCCTCAGTGCCCTACGAGCAGTACTTC.

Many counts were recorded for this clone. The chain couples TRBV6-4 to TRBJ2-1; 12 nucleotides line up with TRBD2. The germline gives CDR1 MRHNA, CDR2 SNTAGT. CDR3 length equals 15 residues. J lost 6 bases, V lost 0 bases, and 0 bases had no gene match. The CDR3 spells CASSDSTSGSNEQFF. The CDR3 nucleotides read TGTGCCAGCAGTGACTCGACTAGCGGGAGCAATGAGCAGTTCTTC.

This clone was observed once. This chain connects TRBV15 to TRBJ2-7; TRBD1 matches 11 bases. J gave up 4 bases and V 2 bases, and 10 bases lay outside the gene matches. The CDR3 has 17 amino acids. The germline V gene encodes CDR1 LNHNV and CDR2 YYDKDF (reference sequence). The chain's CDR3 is CATSRTRIGQGAYEQYF. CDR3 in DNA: TGTGCCACCAGCAGAACTCGAATCGGACAGGGGGCTTACGAGCAGTACTTC. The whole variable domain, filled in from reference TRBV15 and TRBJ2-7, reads DAMVIQNPRYQVTQFGKPVTLSCSQTLNHNVMYWYQQKSSQAPKLLFHYYDKDFNNEADTPDNFQSRRPNTSFCFLDIRSPGLGDTAMYLCATSRTRIGQGAYEQYFGPGTRLTVT.

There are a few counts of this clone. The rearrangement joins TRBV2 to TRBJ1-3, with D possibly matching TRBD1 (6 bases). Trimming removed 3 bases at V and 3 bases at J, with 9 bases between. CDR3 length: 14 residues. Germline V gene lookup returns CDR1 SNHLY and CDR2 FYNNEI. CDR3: CASSDARGGNTIYF. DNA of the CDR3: TGTGCCAGCAGTGATGCCAGGGGTGGAAACACCATATATTTT.

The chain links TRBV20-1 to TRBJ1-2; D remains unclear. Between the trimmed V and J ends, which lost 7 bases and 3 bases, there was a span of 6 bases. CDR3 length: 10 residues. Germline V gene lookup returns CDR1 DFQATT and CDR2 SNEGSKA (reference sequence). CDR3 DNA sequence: TGCAGTGTGGCCTACTATGGCTACACCTTC. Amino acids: CSVAYYGYTF.

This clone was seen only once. In nucleotides, the CDR3 is TGTGCCAGCTCACTGACCGGGACACCCGCCTACGAGCAGTACTTC. It yields the protein CASSLTGTPAYEQYF. The chain combines TRBV18 with TRBJ2-7; TRBD1 might be the D (6 bases). CDR1 and CDR2 from the germline V gene are KGHSH and LQKENI. The CDR3 extends over 15 amino acids. The germline V and J ends were trimmed by 4 bases and 2 bases, with 15 bases remaining between them.

In DNA form, the CDR3 reads TGCGCCAGCAGCTCGACTAGCGGAGTCACAGATACGCAGTATTTT. It encodes CASSSTSGVTDTQYF. V usage is TRBV5-1 and J usage is TRBJ2-3, with TRBD2 matching over 9 bases. This CDR3 has 15 residues. Germline V gives CDR1 SGHRS, CDR2 YFSETQ. J was trimmed by 2 bases and V by 3 bases; bases with no gene match: 4. Based on the CDR3 plus reference TRBV5-1 and TRBJ2-3, the full variable domain is KAGVTQTPRYLIKTRGQQVTLSCSPISGHRSVSWYQQTPGQGLQFLFEYFSETQRNKGNFPGRFSGRQFSNSRSEMNVSTLELGDSALYLCASSSTSGVTDTQYFGPGTRLTVL.

CDR3 amino acids: CASSVASSNFFADTQYF. The CDR3 DNA reads as TGTGCCAGCAGCGTAGCGTCTAGCAATTTTTTCGCAGATACGCAGTATTTT. The chain has TRBV9 and TRBJ2-3; possible D gene TRBD2, 5 bases. This CDR3 spans 17 amino acids. V lost 0 bases and J 4 bases, leaving 18 bases between the germline ends. Germline V gene sequence: CDR1 SGDLS, CDR2 YYNGEE.

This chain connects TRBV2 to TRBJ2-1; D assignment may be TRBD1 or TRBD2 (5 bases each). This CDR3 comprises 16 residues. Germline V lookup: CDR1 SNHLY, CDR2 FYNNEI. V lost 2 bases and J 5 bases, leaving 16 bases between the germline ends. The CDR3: CASSEKVSRDHNEQFF. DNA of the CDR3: TGTGCCAGCAGTGAAAAGGTTAGTAGGGACCACAATGAGCAGTTCTTC.

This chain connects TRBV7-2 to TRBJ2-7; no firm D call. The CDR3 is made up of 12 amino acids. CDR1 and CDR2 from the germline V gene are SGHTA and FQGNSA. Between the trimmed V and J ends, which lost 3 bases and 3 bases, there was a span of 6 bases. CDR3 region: CASSFDHYEQYF. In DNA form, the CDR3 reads TGTGCCAGCAGCTTCGACCACTACGAGCAGTACTTC.

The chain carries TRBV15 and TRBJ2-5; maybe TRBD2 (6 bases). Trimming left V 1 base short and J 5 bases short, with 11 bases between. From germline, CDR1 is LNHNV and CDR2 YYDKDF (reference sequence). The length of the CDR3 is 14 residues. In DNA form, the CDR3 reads TGTGCCACCAGCAGAGCGGGGGTTGCGGAGACCCAGTACTTC. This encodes CATSRAGVAETQYF.

The CDR3 sequence: CASSEYGTPEAFF. The CDR3 DNA sequence: TGTGCCAGCAGTGAATATGGGACACCTGAAGCTTTCTTT. The chain uses TRBV6-1 and TRBJ1-1; D perhaps matches TRBD1 (6 bases). Germline CDR1 reads MNHNS; CDR2 reads SASEGT. CDR3 length: 13 amino acids. Trimming removed 2 bases at V and 6 bases at J, with 10 bases between.